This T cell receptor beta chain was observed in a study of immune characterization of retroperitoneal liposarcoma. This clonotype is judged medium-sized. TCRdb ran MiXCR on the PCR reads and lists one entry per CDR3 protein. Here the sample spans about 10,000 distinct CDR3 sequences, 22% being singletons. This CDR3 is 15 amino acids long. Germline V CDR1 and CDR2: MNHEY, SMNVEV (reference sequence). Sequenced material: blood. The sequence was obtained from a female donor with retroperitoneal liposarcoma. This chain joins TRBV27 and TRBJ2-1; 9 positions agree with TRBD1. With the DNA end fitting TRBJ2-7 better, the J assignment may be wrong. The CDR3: CASSLSSTGGAEQYF. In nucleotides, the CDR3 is TGTGCCAGCAGTTTATCATCGACAGGGGGTGCAGAGCAGTACTTC.